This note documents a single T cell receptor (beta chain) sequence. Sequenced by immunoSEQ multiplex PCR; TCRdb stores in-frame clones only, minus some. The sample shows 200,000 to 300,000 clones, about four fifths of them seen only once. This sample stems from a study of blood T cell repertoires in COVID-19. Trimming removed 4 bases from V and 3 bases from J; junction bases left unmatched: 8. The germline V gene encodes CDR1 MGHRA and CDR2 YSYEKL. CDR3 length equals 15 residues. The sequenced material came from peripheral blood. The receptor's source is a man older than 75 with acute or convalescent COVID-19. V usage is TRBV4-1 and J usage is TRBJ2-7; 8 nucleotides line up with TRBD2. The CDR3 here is CASSPPGTRSYEQYF. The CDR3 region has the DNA TGCGCCAGCAGCCCTCCCGGGACTAGAAGCTACGAGCAGTACTTC.